This TCR beta chain was profiled in a study of T-cell reconstitution after alpha-beta-depleted transplantation in children. V lost 2 bases to trimming and J lost 1 base; unmatched junction nucleotides: 7. Germline V gene sequence: CDR1 DFQATT, CDR2 SNEGSKA (reference sequence). The CDR3 consists of 15 residues. Unique molecular identifiers were incorporated into the prepared TCRbeta library. Via MiXCR, TCRdb re-called the PCR reads, giving one row per CDR3 protein. The table records 100,000 or so distinct CDR3 sequences, about 12% of them present only once. This clonotype appeared many times. The receptor comes from a human donor who donated a stem cell graft to a child with inherited bone marrow failure. The chain couples TRBV20-1 to TRBJ1-1, with 7 bases aligning to TRBD1. Sample: PBMCs from the stem cell graft donor, taken from the stem cell graft. CDR3 residues: CSARPPGQANTEAFF. The CDR3 bases are TGCAGTGCTAGACCTCCTGGACAGGCGAACACTGAAGCTTTCTTT.